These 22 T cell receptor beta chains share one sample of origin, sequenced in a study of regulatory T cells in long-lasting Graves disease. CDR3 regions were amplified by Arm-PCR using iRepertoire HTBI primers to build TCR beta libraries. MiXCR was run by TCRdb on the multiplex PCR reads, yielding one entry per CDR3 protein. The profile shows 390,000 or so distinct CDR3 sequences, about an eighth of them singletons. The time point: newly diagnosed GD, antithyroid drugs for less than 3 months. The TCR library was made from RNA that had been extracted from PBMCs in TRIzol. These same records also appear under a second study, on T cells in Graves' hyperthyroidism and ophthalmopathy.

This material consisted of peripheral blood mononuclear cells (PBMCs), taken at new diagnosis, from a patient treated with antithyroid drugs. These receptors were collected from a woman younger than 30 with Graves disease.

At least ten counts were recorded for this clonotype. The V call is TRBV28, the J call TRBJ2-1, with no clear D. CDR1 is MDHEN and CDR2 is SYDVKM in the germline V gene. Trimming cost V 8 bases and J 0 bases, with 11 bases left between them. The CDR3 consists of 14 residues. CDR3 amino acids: CASRRRSSYNEQFF. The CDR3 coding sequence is TGTGCCAGCCGAAGACGGAGCTCCTACAATGAGCAGTTCTTC.

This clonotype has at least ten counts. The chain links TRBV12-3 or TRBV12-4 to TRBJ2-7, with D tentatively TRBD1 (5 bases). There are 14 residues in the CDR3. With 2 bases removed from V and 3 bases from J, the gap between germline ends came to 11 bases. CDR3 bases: TGTGCCAGCAGTTTATCGGCAGGGAACTACGAGCAGTACGTC. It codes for CASSLSAGNYEQYV.

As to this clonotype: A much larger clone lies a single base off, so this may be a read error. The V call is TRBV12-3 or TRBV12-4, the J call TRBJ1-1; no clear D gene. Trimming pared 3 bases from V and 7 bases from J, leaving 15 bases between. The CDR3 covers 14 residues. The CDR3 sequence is CASSFPFRRFEAFF. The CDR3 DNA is TGTGCCAGCAGTTTCCCATTTCGTCGCTTTGAAGCTTTCTTT.

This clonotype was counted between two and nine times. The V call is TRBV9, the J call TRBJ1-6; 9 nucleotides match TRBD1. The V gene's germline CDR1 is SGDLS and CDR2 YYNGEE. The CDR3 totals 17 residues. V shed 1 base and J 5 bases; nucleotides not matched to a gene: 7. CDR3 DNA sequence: TGTGCCAGCAGCGTATCGGGACAGGGTTTAAATAATTCACCCCTCCACTTT. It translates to CASSVSGQGLNNSPLHF.

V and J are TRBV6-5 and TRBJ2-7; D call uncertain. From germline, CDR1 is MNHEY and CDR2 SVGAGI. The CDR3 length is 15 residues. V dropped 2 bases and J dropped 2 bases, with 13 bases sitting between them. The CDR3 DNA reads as TGTGCCAGCAGTTACGTAGTCGGTCCCCCCTACGAGCAGTACTTC. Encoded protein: CASSYVVGPPYEQYF.

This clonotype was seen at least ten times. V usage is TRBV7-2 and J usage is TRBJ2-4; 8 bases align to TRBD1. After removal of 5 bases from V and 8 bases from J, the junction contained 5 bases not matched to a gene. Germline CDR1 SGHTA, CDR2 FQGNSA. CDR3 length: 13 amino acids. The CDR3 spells CASSPGGGDIQYF. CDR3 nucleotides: TGTGCCAGCAGCCCAGGGGGCGGGGACATTCAGTACTTC. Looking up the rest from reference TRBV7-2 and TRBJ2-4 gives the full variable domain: GAGVSQSPSNKVTEKGKDVELRCDPISGHTALYWYRQSLGQGLEFLIYFQGNSAPDKSGLPSDRFSAERTGGSVSTLTIQRTQQEDSAVYLCASSPGGGDIQYFGAGTRLSVL.

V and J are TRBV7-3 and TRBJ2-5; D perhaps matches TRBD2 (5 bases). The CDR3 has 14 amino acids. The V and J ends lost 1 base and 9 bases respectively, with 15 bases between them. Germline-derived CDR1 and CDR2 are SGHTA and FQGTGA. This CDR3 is CASSLSRDFEAQYF. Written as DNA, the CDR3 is TGTGCCAGCAGCTTAAGTCGGGATTTCGAGGCCCAGTACTTC.

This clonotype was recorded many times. This CDR3 is CASSSSSWDQPQHF. The CDR3 nucleotides are TGTGCCAGCAGCTCTTCAAGTTGGGATCAGCCCCAGCATTTT. The chain couples TRBV7-2 to TRBJ1-5; the D is unclear. The V end lost 4 bases, the J end lost 5 bases, and 12 bases lay between the germline ends. Germline CDR1 and CDR2: SGHTA and FQGNSA. The CDR3 has 14 residues.

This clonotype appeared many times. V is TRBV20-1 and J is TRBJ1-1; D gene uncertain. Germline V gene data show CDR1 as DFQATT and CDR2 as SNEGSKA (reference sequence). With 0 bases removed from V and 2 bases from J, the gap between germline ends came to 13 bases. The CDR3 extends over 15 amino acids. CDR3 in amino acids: CSARDSASINTEAFF. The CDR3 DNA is TGCAGTGCTAGAGATTCGGCTTCCATTAACACTGAAGCTTTCTTT.

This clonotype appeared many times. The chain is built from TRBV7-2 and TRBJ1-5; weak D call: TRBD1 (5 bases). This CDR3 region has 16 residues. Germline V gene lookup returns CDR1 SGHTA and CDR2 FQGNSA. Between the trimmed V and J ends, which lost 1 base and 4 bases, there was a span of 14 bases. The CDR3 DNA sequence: TGTGCCAGCAGCTTAGTTGTAGGGGAGATGAATCAGCCCCAGCATTTT. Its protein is CASSLVVGEMNQPQHF.

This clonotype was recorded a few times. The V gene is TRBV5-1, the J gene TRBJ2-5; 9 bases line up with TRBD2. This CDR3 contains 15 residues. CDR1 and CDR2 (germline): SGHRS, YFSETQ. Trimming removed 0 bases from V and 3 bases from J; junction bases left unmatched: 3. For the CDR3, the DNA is TGCGCCAGCAGCTTGGCCGCGGGGGGGAAAGAGACCCAGTACTTC. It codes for CASSLAAGGKETQYF.

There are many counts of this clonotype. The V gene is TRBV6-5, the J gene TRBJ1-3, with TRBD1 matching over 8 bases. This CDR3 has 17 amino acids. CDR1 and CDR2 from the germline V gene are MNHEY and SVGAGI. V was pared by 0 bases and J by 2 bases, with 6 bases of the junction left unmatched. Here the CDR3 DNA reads TGTGCCAGCAGTTACTCGAAGGACAGGGTTACTGGAAACACCATATATTTT. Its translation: CASSYSKDRVTGNTIYF.

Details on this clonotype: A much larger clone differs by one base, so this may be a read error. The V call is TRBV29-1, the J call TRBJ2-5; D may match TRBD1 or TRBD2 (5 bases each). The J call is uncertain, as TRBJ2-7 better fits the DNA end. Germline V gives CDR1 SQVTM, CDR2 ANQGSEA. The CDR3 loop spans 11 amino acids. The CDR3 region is CSVRGMDEQYF. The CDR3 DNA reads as TGCAGCGTGAGGGGCATGGACGAGCAGTACTTC.

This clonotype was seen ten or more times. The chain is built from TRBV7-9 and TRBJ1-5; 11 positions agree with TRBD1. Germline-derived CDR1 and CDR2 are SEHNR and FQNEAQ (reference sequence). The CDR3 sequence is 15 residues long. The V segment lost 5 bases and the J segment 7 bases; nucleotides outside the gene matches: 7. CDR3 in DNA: TGTGCCAGCAGCCTCGGACAGGGGGCATGGCAGCCCCAGCATTTT. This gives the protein CASSLGQGAWQPQHF.

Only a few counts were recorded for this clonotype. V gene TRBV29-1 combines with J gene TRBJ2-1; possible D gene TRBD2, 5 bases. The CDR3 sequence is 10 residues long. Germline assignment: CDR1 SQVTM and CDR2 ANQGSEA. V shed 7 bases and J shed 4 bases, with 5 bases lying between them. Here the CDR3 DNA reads TGCAGCGGGACTTACAATGAGCAGTTCTTC. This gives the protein CSGTYNEQFF.

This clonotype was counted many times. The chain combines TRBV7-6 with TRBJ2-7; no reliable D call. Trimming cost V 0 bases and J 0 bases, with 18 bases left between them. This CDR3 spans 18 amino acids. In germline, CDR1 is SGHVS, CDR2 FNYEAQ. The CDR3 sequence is CASSLAPVGVGSSYEQYF. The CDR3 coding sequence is TGTGCCAGCAGCTTAGCGCCTGTTGGGGTGGGATCCTCCTACGAGCAGTACTTC.

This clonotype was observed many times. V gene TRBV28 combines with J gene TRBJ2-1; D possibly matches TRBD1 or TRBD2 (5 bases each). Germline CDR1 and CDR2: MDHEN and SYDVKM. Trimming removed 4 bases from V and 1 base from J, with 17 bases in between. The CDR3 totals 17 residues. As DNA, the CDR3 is TGTGCCAGCAGTTCTTTTCCGTCAGGGAGTTCCTACAATGAGCAGTTCTTC. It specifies CASSSFPSGSSYNEQFF. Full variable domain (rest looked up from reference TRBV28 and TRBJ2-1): DVKVTQSSRYLVKRTGEKVFLECVQDMDHENMFWYRQDPGLGLRLIYFSYDVKMKEKGDIPEGYSVSREKKERFSLILESASTNQTSMYLCASSSFPSGSSYNEQFFGPGTRLTVL.

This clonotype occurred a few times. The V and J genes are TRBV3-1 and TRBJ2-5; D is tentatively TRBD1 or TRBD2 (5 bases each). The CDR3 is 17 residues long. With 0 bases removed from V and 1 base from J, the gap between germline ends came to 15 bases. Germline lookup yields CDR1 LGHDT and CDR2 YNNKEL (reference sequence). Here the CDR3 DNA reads TGTGCCAGCAGCCAAGATCACTGGGACCTCCGCCAAGAGACCCAGTACTTC. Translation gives CASSQDHWDLRQETQYF.

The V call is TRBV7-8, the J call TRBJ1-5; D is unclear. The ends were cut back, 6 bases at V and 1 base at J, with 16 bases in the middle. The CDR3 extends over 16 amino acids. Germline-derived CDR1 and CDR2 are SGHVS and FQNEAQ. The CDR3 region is CASRRNRGMSNQPQHF. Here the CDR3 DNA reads TGTGCCAGCAGGCGGAACCGAGGTATGAGCAATCAGCCCCAGCATTTT.

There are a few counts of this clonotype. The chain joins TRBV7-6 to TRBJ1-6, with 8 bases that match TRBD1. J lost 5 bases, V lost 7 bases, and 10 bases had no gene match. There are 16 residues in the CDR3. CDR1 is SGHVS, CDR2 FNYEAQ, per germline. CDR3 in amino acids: CASTQRAGGNNSPLHF. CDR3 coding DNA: TGTGCCAGCACCCAAAGAGCAGGGGGCAATAATTCACCCCTCCACTTT.

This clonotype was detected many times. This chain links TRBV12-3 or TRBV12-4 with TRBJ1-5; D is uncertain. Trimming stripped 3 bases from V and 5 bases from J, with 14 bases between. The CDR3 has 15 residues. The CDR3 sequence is CASSLSSNPHQPQHF. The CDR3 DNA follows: TGTGCCAGCAGTTTGTCGTCTAACCCTCATCAGCCCCAGCATTTT.

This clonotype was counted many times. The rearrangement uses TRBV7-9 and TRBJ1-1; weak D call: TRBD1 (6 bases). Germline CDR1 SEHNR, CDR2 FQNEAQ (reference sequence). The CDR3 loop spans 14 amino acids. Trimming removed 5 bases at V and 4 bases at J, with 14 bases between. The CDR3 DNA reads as TGTGCCAGCAGCCCCCAACAGGGAGTCACTGAAGCTTTCTTT. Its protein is CASSPQQGVTEAFF.